This is a list of T cell receptor beta chains from one sample in a study of cytomegalovirus exposure and HLA in healthy donors. Only in-frame clones appear in the TCRdb table, and some are missing; sequencing was by immunoSEQ multiplex PCR. The repertoire table contains 40,000 or so clones. The sequenced material came from PBMCs. The receptors were gathered from a male donor in good health and CMV-seronegative. CDR3s include the opening cysteine and the closing phenylalanine or tryptophan. Each record gives: CDR3 protein, CDR3 DNA, V gene, J gene, D gene. The D gene is left open where the match is weak.

CDR3aa: CASSSGQASYEQYF
CDR3nt: TGTGCCAGCAGTTCCGGACAGGCAAGCTACGAGCAGTACTTC
v_gene: TRBV28
j_gene: TRBJ2-7
d_gene: TRBD1

CDR3aa: CASRDTRSYEQYF
CDR3nt: TGTGCCAGCAGGGACACACGTTCCTACGAGCAGTACTTC
v_gene: TRBV28
j_gene: TRBJ2-7
d_gene: -

CDR3aa: CASSQSVGLVSAEQYF
CDR3nt: TGTGCCAGCTCACAGTCGGTAGGACTAGTATCTGCCGAGCAGTACTTC
v_gene: TRBV18
j_gene: TRBJ2-7
d_gene: TRBD2

CDR3aa: CASGQEDYEQYF
CDR3nt: TGTGCCAGTGGACAGGAAGATTACGAGCAGTACTTC
v_gene: TRBV27
j_gene: TRBJ2-7
d_gene: TRBD1

CDR3aa: CASRTTYEQYF
CDR3nt: TGTGCCAGCAGGACAACCTACGAGCAGTACTTC
v_gene: TRBV6-1
j_gene: TRBJ2-7
d_gene: -

CDR3aa: CASSVGPGSNQPQHF
CDR3nt: TGTGCCAGCAGCGTGGGGCCCGGCAGCAATCAGCCCCAGCATTTT
v_gene: TRBV9
j_gene: TRBJ1-5
d_gene: -

CDR3aa: CASSPSLRGGVNGANVLTF
CDR3nt: TGTGCCAGCAGCCCATCCCTTCGAGGGGGGGTGAATGGGGCCAACGTCCTGACTTTC
v_gene: TRBV9
j_gene: TRBJ2-6
d_gene: -

CDR3aa: CASSSGQGFDIQYF
CDR3nt: TGTGCCAGCAGCTCGGGACAGGGATTCGACATTCAGTACTTC
v_gene: TRBV11-2
j_gene: TRBJ2-4
d_gene: TRBD1

CDR3aa: CATRGTFSYEQYF
CDR3nt: TGTGCCACCAGAGGGACATTTTCCTACGAGCAGTACTTC
v_gene: TRBV15
j_gene: TRBJ2-7
d_gene: -

CDR3aa: CASSVDRGRRNTEAFF
CDR3nt: TGTGCCAGTAGTGTGGACAGGGGGCGTAGGAACACTGAAGCTTTCTTT
v_gene: TRBV19
j_gene: TRBJ1-1
d_gene: TRBD1

CDR3aa: CATRGGRGKIYEQYF
CDR3nt: TGTGCCACTCGGGGGGGCAGGGGCAAGATCTACGAGCAGTACTTC
v_gene: TRBV19
j_gene: TRBJ2-7
d_gene: TRBD2

CDR3aa: CASSARAGQGRDNEQFF
CDR3nt: TGTGCCAGCAGCGCTAGGGCCGGACAGGGGCGGGACAATGAGCAGTTCTTC
v_gene: TRBV7-8
j_gene: TRBJ2-1
d_gene: TRBD1

CDR3aa: CASSYLGRGNTEAFF
CDR3nt: TGTGCCAGCAGTTACTTGGGAAGGGGGAACACTGAAGCTTTCTTT
v_gene: TRBV6-5
j_gene: TRBJ1-1
d_gene: -

CDR3aa: CASSMGNPGAKNIQYF
CDR3nt: TGTGCCAGTAGTATGGGCAACCCAGGAGCCAAAAACATTCAGTACTTC
v_gene: TRBV19
j_gene: TRBJ2-4
d_gene: -

CDR3aa: CAWSWGQERAFF
CDR3nt: TGTGCCTGGAGTTGGGGGCAGGAACGAGCTTTCTTT
v_gene: TRBV30
j_gene: TRBJ1-1
d_gene: -

CDR3aa: CASSITGLYGYTF
CDR3nt: TGTGCCAGTAGTATTACAGGCCTCTATGGCTACACCTTC
v_gene: TRBV19
j_gene: TRBJ1-2
d_gene: -

CDR3aa: CSAPGQQTGELFF
CDR3nt: TGCAGCGCCCCGGGACAGCAAACCGGGGAGCTGTTTTTT
v_gene: TRBV29-1
j_gene: TRBJ2-2
d_gene: TRBD1

CDR3aa: CASRGQEVSPLHF
CDR3nt: TGTGCCAGCAGAGGACAGGAGGTGTCACCCCTCCACTTT
v_gene: TRBV28
j_gene: TRBJ1-6
d_gene: TRBD1

CDR3aa: CASRATGSGETQYF
CDR3nt: TGTGCCAGCAGAGCTACAGGGTCTGGAGAGACCCAGTACTTC
v_gene: TRBV28
j_gene: TRBJ2-5
d_gene: -

CDR3aa: CASMRGGSYEQYF
CDR3nt: TGTGCCAGCATGAGGGGGGGGTCCTACGAGCAGTACTTC
v_gene: TRBV28
j_gene: TRBJ2-7
d_gene: -

CDR3aa: CASSPGGLDSPLHF
CDR3nt: TGTGCCAGCTCACCAGGCGGACTAGATTCACCCCTCCACTTT
v_gene: TRBV18
j_gene: TRBJ1-6
d_gene: -

CDR3aa: CASSTSGRLGYQPQHF
CDR3nt: TGTGCCAGTAGTACAAGCGGCCGCCTCGGCTATCAGCCCCAGCATTTT
v_gene: TRBV19
j_gene: TRBJ1-5
d_gene: -

CDR3aa: CASSLKRTVPLPNYGYTF
CDR3nt: TGCGCCAGCAGCCTTAAAAGGACAGTACCCCTCCCTAACTATGGCTACACCTTC
v_gene: TRBV5-1
j_gene: TRBJ1-2
d_gene: -

CDR3aa: CASSPDRGNEQFF
CDR3nt: TGTGCCAGCTCACCGGACAGGGGCAATGAGCAGTTCTTC
v_gene: TRBV18
j_gene: TRBJ2-1
d_gene: TRBD1

CDR3aa: CATGRHAAFF
CDR3nt: TGTGCCACGGGGAGGCACGCGGCTTTCTTT
v_gene: TRBV2
j_gene: TRBJ1-1
d_gene: -

CDR3aa: CASSPQGAGIITQYF
CDR3nt: TGTGCCAGCAGTCCGCAGGGGGCAGGGATCATCACGCAGTATTTT
v_gene: TRBV11-1
j_gene: TRBJ2-3
d_gene: TRBD1

CDR3aa: CASSQLGQGADTQYF
CDR3nt: TGCGCCAGCAGCCAACTCGGACAGGGGGCCGATACGCAGTATTTT
v_gene: TRBV4-1
j_gene: TRBJ2-3
d_gene: TRBD1

CDR3aa: CASSQERSTNQPQHF
CDR3nt: TGTGCCAGCAGCCAAGAAAGGAGCACTAATCAGCCCCAGCATTTT
v_gene: TRBV4-2
j_gene: TRBJ1-5
d_gene: -

CDR3aa: CASSLFRAAGELFF
CDR3nt: TGTGCCAGCAGCTTGTTCAGGGCGGCCGGGGAGCTGTTTTTT
v_gene: TRBV5-6
j_gene: TRBJ2-2
d_gene: -

CDR3aa: CASSWGGANSGANVLTF
CDR3nt: TGTGCCAGCAGCTGGGGTGGGGCCAACTCTGGGGCCAACGTCCTGACTTTC
v_gene: TRBV7-3
j_gene: TRBJ2-6
d_gene: -

CDR3aa: CASSPPGQVDEQYF
CDR3nt: TGTGCCAGCAGCCCACCGGGACAGGTCGACGAGCAGTACTTC
v_gene: TRBV7-9
j_gene: TRBJ2-7
d_gene: TRBD1

CDR3aa: CASMGQLSRVGTYEQYF
CDR3nt: TGCGCCAGCATGGGGCAGCTATCCAGGGTGGGGACCTACGAGCAGTACTTC
v_gene: TRBV5-1
j_gene: TRBJ2-7
d_gene: -

CDR3aa: CASSQGRAGGTDTQYF
CDR3nt: TGCGCCAGCAGCCAAGGTCGAGCGGGGGGCACAGATACGCAGTATTTT
v_gene: TRBV4-1
j_gene: TRBJ2-3
d_gene: TRBD2

CDR3aa: CASSPWTSGGAQYF
CDR3nt: TGTGCCAGCAGTCCTTGGACTAGCGGGGGGGCTCAGTACTTC
v_gene: TRBV27
j_gene: TRBJ2-5
d_gene: TRBD2

CDR3aa: CASSEIGWYGEQYF
CDR3nt: TGCGCCAGCAGTGAGATCGGGTGGTACGGGGAGCAGTACTTC
v_gene: TRBV10-2
j_gene: TRBJ2-7
d_gene: -

CDR3aa: CASSSEGYEQYF
CDR3nt: TGTGCCAGCAGTTCAGAGGGTTACGAGCAGTACTTC
v_gene: TRBV6-5
j_gene: TRBJ2-7
d_gene: -

CDR3aa: CASSLGRGGGNEQFF
CDR3nt: TGTGCCAGCAGCTTAGGGCGGGGGGGTGGCAATGAGCAGTTCTTC
v_gene: TRBV7-6
j_gene: TRBJ2-1
d_gene: TRBD2

CDR3aa: CASSFNGGIQQINF
CDR3nt: TGTGCCAGCAGCTTCAACGGAGGTATCCAGCAGATCAACTTT
v_gene: TRBV5-5
j_gene: TRBJ1-6
d_gene: -

CDR3aa: CASSDSGGGDYGYTF
CDR3nt: TGTGCCAGCAGTGACTCAGGGGGCGGCGACTATGGCTACACCTTC
v_gene: TRBV6-4
j_gene: TRBJ1-2
d_gene: TRBD1

CDR3aa: CASSPQDRGAYEQYF
CDR3nt: TGTGCCAGCTCACCGCAGGACAGGGGAGCGTACGAGCAGTACTTC
v_gene: TRBV18
j_gene: TRBJ2-7
d_gene: TRBD1